The T cell receptor (beta chain) under discussion was sequenced for a study of graft-versus-host responses after intestinal transplantation. Study context: Each of the recipients got a multivisceral, liver-intestinal, or isolated intestinal transplant.

About this clone: The antigen remains unidentified.

Study-level results: GvH clones detected in recipient marrow included some appearing first in ileum or blood.

Measured with immunoSEQ multiplex PCR; TCRdb has only the in-frame clones, and not every one. The sample has tens of thousands of clones, roughly 93% seen once. This CDR3 comprises 15 residues. The ends were cut back, 3 bases at V and 3 bases at J, with 15 bases in the middle. Germline CDR1 is SGHAT and CDR2 is FQNNGV. The receptor was isolated from a human patient who received an intestinal transplant, so some T cells may come from the graft donor. The specimen comprised PBMCs, sampled more than 750 days after a first intestinal transplant, on the day of a second. The rearrangement links TRBV11-2 to TRBJ2-7; no definite D call. The CDR3, as DNA: TGTGCCAGCAGCTTCCTCGCGCAAGCAGTCTACGAGCAGTACTTC. Its protein is CASSFLAQAVYEQYF.